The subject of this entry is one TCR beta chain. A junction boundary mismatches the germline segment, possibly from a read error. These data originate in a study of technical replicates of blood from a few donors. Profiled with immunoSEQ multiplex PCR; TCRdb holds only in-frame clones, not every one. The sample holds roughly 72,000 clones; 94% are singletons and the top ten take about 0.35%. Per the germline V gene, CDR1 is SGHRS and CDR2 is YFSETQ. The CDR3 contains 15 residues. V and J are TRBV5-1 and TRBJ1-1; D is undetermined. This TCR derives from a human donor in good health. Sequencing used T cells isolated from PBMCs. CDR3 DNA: TGCGCCAGCAGCTTACGAAGCGGAAAGAACCCTGAAGCTTTCTTT. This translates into CASSLRSGKNPEAFF. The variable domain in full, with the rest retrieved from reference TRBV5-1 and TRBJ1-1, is KAGVTQTPRYLIKTRGQQVTLSCSPISGHRSVSWYQQTPGQGLQFLFEYFSETQRNKGNFPGRFSGRQFSNSRSEMNVSTLELGDSALYLCASSLRSGKNPEAFFGQGTRLTVV.